This T cell receptor (beta chain) appears in the sequencing data of a study of blood T cells in healthy people across ages. Germline lookup yields CDR1 KGHSH and CDR2 LQKENI. V gave up 3 bases and J gave up 3 bases, with 11 bases separating them. The CDR3 covers 14 residues. Using a J-beta primer mix together with a sample-barcoded 5' primer, a second PCR was run for about 6 to 11 cycles. MiXCR, applied by TCRdb to the 5' RACE reads, yields one record per CDR3 protein. The sample lists about 650,000 distinct CDR3 sequences, roughly 32% occurring once. This sequence joins TRBV18 and TRBJ1-1; TRBD1 is a possible D gene (5 bases). This clonotype was sampled from a woman over 75 in good health. The sample consisted of blood. The CDR3 DNA sequence: TGTGCCAGCTCACCGTCCGGACAATACACTGAAGCTTTCTTT. Residues: CASSPSGQYTEAFF.